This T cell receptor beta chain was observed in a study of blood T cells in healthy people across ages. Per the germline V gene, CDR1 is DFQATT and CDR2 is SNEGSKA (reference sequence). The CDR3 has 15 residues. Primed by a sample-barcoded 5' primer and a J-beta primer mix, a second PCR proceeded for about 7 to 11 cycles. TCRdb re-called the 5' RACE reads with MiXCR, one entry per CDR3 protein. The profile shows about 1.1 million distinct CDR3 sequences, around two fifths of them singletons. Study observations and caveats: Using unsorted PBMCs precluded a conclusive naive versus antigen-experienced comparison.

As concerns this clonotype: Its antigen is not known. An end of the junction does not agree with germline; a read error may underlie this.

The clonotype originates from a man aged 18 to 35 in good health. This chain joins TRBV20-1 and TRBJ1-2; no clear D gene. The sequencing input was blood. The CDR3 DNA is TGCAGTACTAGAGTCCTCCCAGGTCGGAACTATGGCTACACCTTC. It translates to CSTRVLPGRNYGYTF.